This TCR beta chain was sequenced during a study of naive and memory T cell subsets. The study's findings and limits: The power law exponent of TCR abundance differed between naive and memory cells.

Germline V lookup: CDR1 SQVTM, CDR2 ANQGSEA. This CDR3 is 11 amino acids long. Trimming took off 3 bases at V and 4 bases at J, with 7 bases between the two ends. Overnight CMV lysate stimulation of fresh PBMCs defined donor CMV status by CD4+ IFNgamma. Cells stained for CD3, CD4, CD8, CD45RA and CD27 were sorted into four subsets. Concerning this clonotype itself: Its antigen remains unidentified.

The beta constant-region primer was an equimolar mix of two oligonucleotides covering TRBC1 and TRBC2. Ligated cDNA was amplified by four rounds of PCR with nested alpha and beta constant-region primers and SP2. A 12-nucleotide UMI and the SP2 primer were added to the cDNA 3' end by oligonucleotide ligation. TCRdb re-called the UMI-ligation and nested PCR reads with MiXCR, one entry per CDR3 protein. The table shows some 83,000 distinct CDR3 sequences, with about 9.9% occurring only once. The TCR sequence derives from a human donor in good health. The sequenced material came from naive CD8+ T cells from blood. The chain employs TRBV29-1 and TRBJ2-7; TRBD2 is a possible D gene (5 bases). The CDR3, as DNA: TGCAGCGTTGACGAGGGTTACGAGCAGTACTTC. Translated, it gives CSVDEGYEQYF.